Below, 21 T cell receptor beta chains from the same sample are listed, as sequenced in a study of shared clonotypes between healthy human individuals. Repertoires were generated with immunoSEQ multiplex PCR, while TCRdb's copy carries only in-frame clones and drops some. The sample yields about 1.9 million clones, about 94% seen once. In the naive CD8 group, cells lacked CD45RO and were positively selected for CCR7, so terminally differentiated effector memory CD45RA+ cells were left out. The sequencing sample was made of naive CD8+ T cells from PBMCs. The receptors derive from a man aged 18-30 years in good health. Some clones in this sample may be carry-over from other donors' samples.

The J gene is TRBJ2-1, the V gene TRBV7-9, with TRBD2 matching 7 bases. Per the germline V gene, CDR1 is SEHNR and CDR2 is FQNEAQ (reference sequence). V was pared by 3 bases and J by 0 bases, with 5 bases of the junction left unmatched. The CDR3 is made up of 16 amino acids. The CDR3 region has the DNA TGTGCCAGCAGCTTTGGCGGGAGATCCTCCTACAATGAGCAGTTCTTC. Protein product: CASSFGGRSSYNEQFF.

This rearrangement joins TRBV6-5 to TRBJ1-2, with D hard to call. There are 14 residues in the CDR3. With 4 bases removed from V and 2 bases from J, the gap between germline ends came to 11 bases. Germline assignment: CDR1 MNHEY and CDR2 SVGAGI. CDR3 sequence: CASSSKARNYGYTF. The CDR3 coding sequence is TGTGCCAGCAGTTCAAAAGCCCGGAACTATGGCTACACCTTC.

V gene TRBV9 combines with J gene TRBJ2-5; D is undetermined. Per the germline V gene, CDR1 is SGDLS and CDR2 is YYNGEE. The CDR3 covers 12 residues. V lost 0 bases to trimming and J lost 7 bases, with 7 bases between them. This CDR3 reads CASSVAMGTQYF. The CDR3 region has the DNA TGTGCCAGCAGCGTAGCGATGGGGACCCAGTACTTC.

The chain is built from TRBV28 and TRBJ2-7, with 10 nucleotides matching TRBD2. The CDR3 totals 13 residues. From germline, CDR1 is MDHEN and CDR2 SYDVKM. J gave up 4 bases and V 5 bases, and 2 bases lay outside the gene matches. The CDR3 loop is CASSATSGYEQYF. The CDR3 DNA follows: TGTGCCAGCAGTGCGACTAGCGGGTACGAGCAGTACTTC.

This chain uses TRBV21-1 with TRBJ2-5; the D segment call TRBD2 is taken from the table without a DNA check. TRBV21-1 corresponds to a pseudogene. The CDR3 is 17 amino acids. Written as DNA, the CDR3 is TGTGCCAGCAGCAAAGCGCTGAGAGGATCTATGGGAGAGACCCAGTACTTC. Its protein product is CASSKALRGSMGETQYF.

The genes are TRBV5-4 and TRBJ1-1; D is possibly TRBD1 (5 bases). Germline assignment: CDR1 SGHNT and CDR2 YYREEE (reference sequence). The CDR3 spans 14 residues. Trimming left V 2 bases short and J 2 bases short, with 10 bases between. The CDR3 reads CASSFRGINTEAFF. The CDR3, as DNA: TGTGCCAGCAGCTTTCGGGGCATCAACACTGAAGCTTTCTTT.

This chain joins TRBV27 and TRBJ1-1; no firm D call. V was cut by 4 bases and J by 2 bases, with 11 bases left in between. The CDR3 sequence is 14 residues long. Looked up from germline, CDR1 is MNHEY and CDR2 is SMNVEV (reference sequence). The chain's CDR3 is CASSSRVVNTEAFF. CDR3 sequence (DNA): TGTGCCAGCAGTTCCCGGGTGGTCAACACTGAAGCTTTCTTT.

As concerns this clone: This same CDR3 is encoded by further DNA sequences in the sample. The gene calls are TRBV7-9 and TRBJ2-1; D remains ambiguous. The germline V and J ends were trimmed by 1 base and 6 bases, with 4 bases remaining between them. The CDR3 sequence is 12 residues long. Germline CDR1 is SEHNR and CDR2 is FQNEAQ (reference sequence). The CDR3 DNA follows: TGTGCCAGCAGCTTAGTAGGCAATGAGCAGTTCTTC. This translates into CASSLVGNEQFF.

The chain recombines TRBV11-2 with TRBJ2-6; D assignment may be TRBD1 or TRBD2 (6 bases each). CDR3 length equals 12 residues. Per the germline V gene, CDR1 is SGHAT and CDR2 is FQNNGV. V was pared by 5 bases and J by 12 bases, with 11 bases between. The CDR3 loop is CASSPGAGVLTF. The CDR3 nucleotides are TGTGCCAGCAGCCCGGGGGCGGGCGTCCTGACTTTC.

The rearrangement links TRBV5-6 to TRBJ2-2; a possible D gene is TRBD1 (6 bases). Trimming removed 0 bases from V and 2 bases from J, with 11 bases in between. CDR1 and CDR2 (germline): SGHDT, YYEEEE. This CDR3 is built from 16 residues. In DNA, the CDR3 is TGTGCCAGCAGCTTGGGGCCAGGGGATAACACCGGGGAGCTGTTTTTT. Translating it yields CASSLGPGDNTGELFF.

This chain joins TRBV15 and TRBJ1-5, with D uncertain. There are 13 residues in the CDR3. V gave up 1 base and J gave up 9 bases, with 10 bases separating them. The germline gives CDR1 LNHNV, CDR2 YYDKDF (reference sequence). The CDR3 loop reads CATSRVPGWPQHF. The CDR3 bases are TGTGCCACCAGCAGAGTTCCGGGATGGCCCCAGCATTTT.

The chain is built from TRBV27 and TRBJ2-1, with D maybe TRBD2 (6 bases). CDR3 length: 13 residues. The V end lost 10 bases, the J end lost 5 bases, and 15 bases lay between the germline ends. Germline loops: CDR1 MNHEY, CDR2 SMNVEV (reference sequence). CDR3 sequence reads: CATTGVLNNEQFF. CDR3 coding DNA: TGTGCCACCACGGGAGTGCTTAACAATGAGCAGTTCTTC.

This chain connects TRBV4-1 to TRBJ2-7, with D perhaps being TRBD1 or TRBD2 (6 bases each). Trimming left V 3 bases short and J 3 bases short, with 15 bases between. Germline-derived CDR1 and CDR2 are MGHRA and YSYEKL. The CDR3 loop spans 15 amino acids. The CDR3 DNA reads TGCGCCAGCAGCCACCGAGGGGGGTCCGGCTACGAGCAGTACTTC. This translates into CASSHRGGSGYEQYF.

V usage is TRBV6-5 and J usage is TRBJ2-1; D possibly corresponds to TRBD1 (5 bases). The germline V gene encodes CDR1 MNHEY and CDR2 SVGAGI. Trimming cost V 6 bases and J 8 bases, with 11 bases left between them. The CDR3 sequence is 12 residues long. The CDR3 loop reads CASRQGLDEQFF. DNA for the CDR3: TGTGCCAGCAGGCAGGGATTGGATGAGCAGTTCTTC.

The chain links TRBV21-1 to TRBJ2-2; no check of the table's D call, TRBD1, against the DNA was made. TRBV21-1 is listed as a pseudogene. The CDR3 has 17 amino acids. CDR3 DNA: TGTGCCAGCAGCAAATATGGGGGACAGGTATACACCGGGGAGCTGTTTTTT. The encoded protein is CASSKYGGQVYTGELFF.

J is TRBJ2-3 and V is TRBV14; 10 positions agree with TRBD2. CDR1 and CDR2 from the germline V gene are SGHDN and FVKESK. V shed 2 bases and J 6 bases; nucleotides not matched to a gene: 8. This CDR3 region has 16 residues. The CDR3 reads CASSQFPGLAPDTQYF. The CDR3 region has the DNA TGTGCCAGCAGCCAATTTCCGGGACTAGCGCCCGATACGCAGTATTTT.

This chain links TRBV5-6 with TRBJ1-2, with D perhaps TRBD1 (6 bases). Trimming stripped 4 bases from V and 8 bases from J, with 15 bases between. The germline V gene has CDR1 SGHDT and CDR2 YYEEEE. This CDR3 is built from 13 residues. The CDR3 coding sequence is TGTGCCAGCAGCGGGGCAGGGGAAAGGGGCTACACCTTC. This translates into CASSGAGERGYTF. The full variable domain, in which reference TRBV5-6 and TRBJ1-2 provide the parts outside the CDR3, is DAGVTQSPTHLIKTRGQQVTLRCSPKSGHDTVSWYQQALGQGPQFIFQYYEEEERQRGNFPDRFSGHQFPNYSSELNVNALLLGDSALYLCASSGAGERGYTFGSGTRLTVV.

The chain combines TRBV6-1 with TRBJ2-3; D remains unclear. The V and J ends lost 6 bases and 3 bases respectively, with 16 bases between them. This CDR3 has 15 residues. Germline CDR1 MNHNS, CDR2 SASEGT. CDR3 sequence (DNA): TGTGCCAGCAGCCCTCAGGTAGCAATAACAGATACGCAGTATTTT. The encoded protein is CASSPQVAITDTQYF.

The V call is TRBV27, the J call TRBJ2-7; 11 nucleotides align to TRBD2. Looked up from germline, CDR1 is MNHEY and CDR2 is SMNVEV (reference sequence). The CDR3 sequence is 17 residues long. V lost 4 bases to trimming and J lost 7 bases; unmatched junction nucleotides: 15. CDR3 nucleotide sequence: TGTGCCAGCAGTTCCCTCCTAGCGGGAGGCTACCCTCATGAGCAGTACTTC. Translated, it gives CASSSLLAGGYPHEQYF.

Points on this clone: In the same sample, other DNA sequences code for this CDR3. The DNA of the CDR3 is TGTGCCAGCAGCGCCCGGGACGGTTCCTACGAGCAGTACTTC. As protein: CASSARDGSYEQYF. V gene TRBV7-9 combines with J gene TRBJ2-7, with D perhaps matching TRBD1 or TRBD2 (5 bases each). V was clipped by 5 bases and J by 1 base, with 12 bases between them. The CDR3 covers 14 residues. The germline V gene encodes CDR1 SEHNR and CDR2 FQNEAQ (reference sequence). The variable domain in full, completed from reference TRBV7-9 and TRBJ2-7, reads DTGVSQNPRHKITKRGQNVTFRCDPISEHNRLYWYRQTLGQGPEFLTYFQNEAQLEKSRLLSDRFSAERPKGSFSTLEIQRTEQGDSAMYLCASSARDGSYEQYFGPGTRLTVT.

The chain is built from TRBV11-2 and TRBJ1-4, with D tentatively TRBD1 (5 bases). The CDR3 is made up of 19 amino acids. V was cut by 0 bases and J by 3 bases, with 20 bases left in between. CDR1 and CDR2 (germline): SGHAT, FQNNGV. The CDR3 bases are TGTGCCAGCAGCTTAGAAACCCAGGACATCCTTGAGGCTAATGAAAAACTGTTTTTT. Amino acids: CASSLETQDILEANEKLFF. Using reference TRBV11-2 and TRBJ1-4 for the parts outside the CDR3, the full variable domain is EAGVAQSPRYKIIEKRQSVAFWCNPISGHATLYWYQQILGQGPKLLIQFQNNGVVDDSQLPKDRFSAERLKGVDSTLKIQPAKLEDSAVYLCASSLETQDILEANEKLFFGSGTQLSVL.